This T cell receptor beta chain was obtained from a study of cytomegalovirus exposure and HLA in healthy donors. Regarding the study as a whole: TCR beta V- and J-gene trimming, according to a later analysis, was linked to a missense DCLRE1C variant. Some public TCRs appeared in many individuals, while most sequences were rare.

60 Vbeta and 13 Jbeta primers were used in PCR. The data were produced by immunoSEQ multiplex PCR, yet TCRdb's version contains in-frame clones alone and is incomplete. This table holds fewer than 200,000 clones, more than 85% found once. This clone was counted a few times. No antigen is known for it. Other DNA sequences in the sample encode the same CDR3. This clonotype was sampled from a girl less than two years old in good health and CMV-seronegative. The sample taken for sequencing was PBMCs.

This chain's CDR3 is CASSLGLAGGTDTQYF. Written as DNA, the CDR3 is TGCGCCAGCAGCTTGGGACTAGCGGGAGGCACAGATACGCAGTATTTT. The rearrangement uses TRBV5-1 and TRBJ2-3; 12 bases are a match to TRBD2. The length of the CDR3 is 16 residues. Germline assignment: CDR1 SGHRS and CDR2 YFSETQ. J lost 1 base, V lost 0 bases, and 0 bases had no gene match.